The TCR beta chain under discussion was sequenced for a study of blood T cells in healthy people across ages. Study results and caveats: The unknown donor CMV status may have confounded expanded clonotype changes. Leaving the PBMCs unsorted stopped any conclusive comparison of naive versus antigen-experienced cells.

The germline gives CDR1 ENHRY, CDR2 SYGVKD. Trimming left V 0 bases short and J 1 base short, with 9 bases between. This CDR3 contains 15 residues. With a J-beta primer mix and a sample-barcoded 5' primer, a second PCR ran about 7 to 11 cycles. Template switching added a 12-random-nucleotide identifier to every cDNA molecule. TCRdb redid the calling of the 5' RACE reads with MiXCR, one entry per CDR3 protein. The table shows about 1.8 million distinct CDR3 sequences, with around half occurring only once. No fewer than 7 million PBMCs went into each sample. Turning to this clonotype: What it recognizes is unknown.

The rearrangement joins TRBV10-3 to TRBJ1-1; no clear D. Sequences were obtained from blood. The clonotype comes from a woman between 35 and 50 years old in good health. The CDR3 coding sequence is TGTGCCATCAGTGAGTCGACTACACAGAACACTGAAGCTTTCTTT. Encoded protein: CAISESTTQNTEAFF.